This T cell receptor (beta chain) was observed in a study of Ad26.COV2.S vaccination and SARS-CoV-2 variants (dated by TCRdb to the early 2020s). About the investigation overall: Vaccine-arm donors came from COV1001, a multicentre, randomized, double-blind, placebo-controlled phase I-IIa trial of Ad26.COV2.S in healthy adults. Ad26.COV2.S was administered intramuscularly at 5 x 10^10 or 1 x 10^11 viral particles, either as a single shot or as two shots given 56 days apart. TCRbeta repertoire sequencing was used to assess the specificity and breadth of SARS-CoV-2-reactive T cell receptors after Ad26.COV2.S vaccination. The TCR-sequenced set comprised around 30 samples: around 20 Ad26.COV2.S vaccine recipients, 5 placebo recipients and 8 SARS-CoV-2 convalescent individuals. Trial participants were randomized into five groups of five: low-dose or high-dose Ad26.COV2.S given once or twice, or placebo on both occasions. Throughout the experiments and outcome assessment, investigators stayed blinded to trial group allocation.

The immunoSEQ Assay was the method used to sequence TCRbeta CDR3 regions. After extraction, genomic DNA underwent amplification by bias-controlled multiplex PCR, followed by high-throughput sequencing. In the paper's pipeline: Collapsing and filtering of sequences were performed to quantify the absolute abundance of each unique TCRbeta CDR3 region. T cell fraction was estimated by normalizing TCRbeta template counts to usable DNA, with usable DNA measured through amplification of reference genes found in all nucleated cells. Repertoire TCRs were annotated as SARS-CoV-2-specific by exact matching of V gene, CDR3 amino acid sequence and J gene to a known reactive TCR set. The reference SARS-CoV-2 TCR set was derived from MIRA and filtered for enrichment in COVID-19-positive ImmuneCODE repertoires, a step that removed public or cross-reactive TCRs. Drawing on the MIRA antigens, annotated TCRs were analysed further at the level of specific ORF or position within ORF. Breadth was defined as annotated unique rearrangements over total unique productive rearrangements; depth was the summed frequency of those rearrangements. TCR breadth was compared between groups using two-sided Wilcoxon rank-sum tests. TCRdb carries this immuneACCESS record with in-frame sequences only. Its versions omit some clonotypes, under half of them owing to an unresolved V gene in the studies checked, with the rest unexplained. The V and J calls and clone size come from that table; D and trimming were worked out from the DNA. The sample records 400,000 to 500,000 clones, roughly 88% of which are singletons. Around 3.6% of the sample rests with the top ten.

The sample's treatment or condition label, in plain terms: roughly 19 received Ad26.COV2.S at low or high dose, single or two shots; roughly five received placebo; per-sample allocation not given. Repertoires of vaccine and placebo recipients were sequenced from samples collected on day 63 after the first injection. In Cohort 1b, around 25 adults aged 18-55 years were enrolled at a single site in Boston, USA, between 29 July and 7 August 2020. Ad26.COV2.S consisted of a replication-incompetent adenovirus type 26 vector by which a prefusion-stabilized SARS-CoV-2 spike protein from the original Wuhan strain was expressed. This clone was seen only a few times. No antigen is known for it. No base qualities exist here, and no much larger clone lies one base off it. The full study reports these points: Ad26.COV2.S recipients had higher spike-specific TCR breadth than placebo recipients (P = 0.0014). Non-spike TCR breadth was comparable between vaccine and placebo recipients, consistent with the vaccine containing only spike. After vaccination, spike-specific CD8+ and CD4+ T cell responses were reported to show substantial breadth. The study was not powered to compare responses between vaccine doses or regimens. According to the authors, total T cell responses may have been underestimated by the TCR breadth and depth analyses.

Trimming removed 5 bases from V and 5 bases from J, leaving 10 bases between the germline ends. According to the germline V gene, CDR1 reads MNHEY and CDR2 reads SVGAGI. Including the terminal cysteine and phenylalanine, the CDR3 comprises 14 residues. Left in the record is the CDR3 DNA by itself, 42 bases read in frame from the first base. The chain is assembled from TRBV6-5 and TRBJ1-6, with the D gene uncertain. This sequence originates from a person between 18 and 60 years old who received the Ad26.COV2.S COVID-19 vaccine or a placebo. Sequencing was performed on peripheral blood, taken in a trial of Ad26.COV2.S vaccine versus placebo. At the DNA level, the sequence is TGTGCCAGCAGTACTGGGCTTAATAATTCACCCCTCCACTTT. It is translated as CASSTGLNNSPLHF.